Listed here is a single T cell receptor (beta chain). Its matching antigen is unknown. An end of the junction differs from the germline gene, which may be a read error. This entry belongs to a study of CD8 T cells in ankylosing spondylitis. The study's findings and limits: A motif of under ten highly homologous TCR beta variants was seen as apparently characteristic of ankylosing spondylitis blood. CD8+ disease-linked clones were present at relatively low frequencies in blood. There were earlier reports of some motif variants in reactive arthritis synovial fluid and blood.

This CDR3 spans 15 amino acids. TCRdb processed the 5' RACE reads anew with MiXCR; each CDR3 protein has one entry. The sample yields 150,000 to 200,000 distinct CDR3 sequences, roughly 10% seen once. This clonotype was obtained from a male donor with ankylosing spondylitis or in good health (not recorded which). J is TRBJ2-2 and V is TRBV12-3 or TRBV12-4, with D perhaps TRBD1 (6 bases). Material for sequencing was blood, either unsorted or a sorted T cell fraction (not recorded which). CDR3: CSSSPPDSYTGELFF. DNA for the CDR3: TGTTCCAGCAGCCCCCCGGACAGCTACACCGGGGAGCTGTTTTTT.